This T cell receptor (beta chain) stems from a study of T-cell reconstitution after alpha-beta-depleted transplantation in children. In regard to this clonotype: One end of the junction fails to match germline, which may point to a read error.

The CDR3 is 14 residues long. Germline loops: CDR1 SGHRS, CDR2 YFSETQ. Unique molecular identifiers were incorporated when the TCRbeta library was constructed. One entry per CDR3 protein results from TCRdb running MiXCR on the PCR reads. There are tens of thousands of distinct CDR3 sequences in the sample; 7.3% occur only once, and around 2.4% lies in the top ten. This sample comprised PBMCs from the stem cell graft donor, obtained from the stem cell graft. V usage is TRBV5-1 and J usage is TRBJ1-1, with a tentative D call TRBD1 (5 bases). This clonotype originated in a human donor who donated a stem cell graft to a child with acute lymphoblastic leukemia. DNA of the CDR3: TGCGCCAGCAGCTTAAAGGGGTCTGGCTCTGAACCTTTCTTT. Amino acid sequence: CASSLKGSGSEPFF.